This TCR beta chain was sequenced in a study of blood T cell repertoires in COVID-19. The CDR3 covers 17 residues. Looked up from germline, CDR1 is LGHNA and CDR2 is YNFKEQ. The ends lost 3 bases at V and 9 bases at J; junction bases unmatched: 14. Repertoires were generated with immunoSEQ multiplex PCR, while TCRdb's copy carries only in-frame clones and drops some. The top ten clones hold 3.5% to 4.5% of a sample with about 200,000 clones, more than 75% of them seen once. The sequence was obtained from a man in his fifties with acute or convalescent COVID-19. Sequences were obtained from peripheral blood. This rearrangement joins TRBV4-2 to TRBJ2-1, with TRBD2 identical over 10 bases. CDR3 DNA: TGTGCCAGCAGCCACCTCCTAGCGGGGGTAGGTAATATTGAGCAGTTCTTC. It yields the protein CASSHLLAGVGNIEQFF.